One and the same sample provided the 28 T cell receptor beta chains below, sequenced in a study of T cell responses to AZD1222 COVID-19 vaccine. Assay: immunoSEQ multiplex PCR; the TCRdb copy retains only in-frame clones and omits some. Of about 130,000 clones detected, roughly 89% appear once; the ten largest clones hold roughly 6%. Source: peripheral blood, taken on day 0 of AZD1222 vaccination. The receptors come from an adult in good health.

The chain is built from TRBV27 and TRBJ1-6; no reliable D call. In germline, CDR1 is MNHEY, CDR2 SMNVEV (reference sequence). This CDR3 has 14 residues. Trimming took 3 bases from V and 7 from J, leaving 10 bases between them. CDR3 bases: TGTGCCAGCAGTTTGCGGCTCCCCAATTCACCCCTCCACTTT. Translated, it gives CASSLRLPNSPLHF.

For the CDR3, the DNA is TGTGCCAGCAGTTATAAGGCTTGGGCAGAGCAGTTCTTC. The encoded protein is CASSYKAWAEQFF. The chain is built from TRBV6-5 and TRBJ2-1; D not resolved. The CDR3 has 13 residues. CDR1 and CDR2 from the germline V gene are MNHEY and SVGAGI. The V end was cut by 3 bases, the J end by 10 bases, with 13 bases between.

The chain links TRBV7-9 to TRBJ1-2, with TRBD1 matching 8 bases. This CDR3 has 17 residues. Germline assignment: CDR1 SEHNR and CDR2 FQNEAQ (reference sequence). V shed 4 bases and J 6 bases; nucleotides not matched to a gene: 16. This chain's CDR3 is CASSSRGGVTGVDGYTF. The CDR3 DNA follows: TGTGCCAGCAGCTCCCGGGGGGGTGTGACAGGGGTCGATGGCTACACCTTC.

This sequence joins TRBV6-5 and TRBJ1-5, with TRBD1 as a possible D gene (5 bases). This CDR3 region has 15 residues. Trimming pared 5 bases from V and 4 bases from J, leaving 15 bases between. The germline gives CDR1 MNHEY, CDR2 SVGAGI. The CDR3, as DNA: TGTGCCAGCAGTCCTAGGGGTCGGGGAAATCAGCCCCAGCATTTT. It is translated as CASSPRGRGNQPQHF.

J is TRBJ1-1 and V is TRBV18, with D unresolved. The CDR3 runs to 13 residues. CDR1 and CDR2 from the germline V gene are KGHSH and LQKENI. V shed 0 bases and J shed 3 bases, with 5 bases lying between them. CDR3 amino acids: CASSPPVHTEAFF. Written as DNA, the CDR3 is TGTGCCAGCTCACCACCTGTTCACACTGAAGCTTTCTTT.

The rearrangement uses TRBV30 and TRBJ1-1; D remains unclear. CDR1 and CDR2 from the germline V gene are GTSNPN and SVGIG (reference sequence). There are 12 residues in the CDR3. Trimming pared 4 bases from V and 1 base from J, leaving 7 bases between. This CDR3 is CAWTFENTEAFF. The CDR3 nucleotides are TGTGCCTGGACTTTCGAGAACACTGAAGCTTTCTTT.

This CDR3 reads CASSLWRGNNQPQHF. The CDR3 DNA reads as TGTGCCAGCAGTTTATGGCGGGGAAATAATCAGCCCCAGCATTTT. V and J are TRBV27 and TRBJ1-5; no reliable D call. The germline gives CDR1 MNHEY, CDR2 SMNVEV (reference sequence). The CDR3 runs 15 residues. Deletions cut 1 base from V and 4 bases from J, with 11 bases between.

The chain carries TRBV6-5 and TRBJ2-7; tentative D call: TRBD2 (6 bases). Looked up from germline, CDR1 is MNHEY and CDR2 is SVGAGI. V was trimmed by 11 bases and J by 2 bases, leaving 10 bases between them. The CDR3 totals 11 residues. The CDR3 loop is CASSEAYEQYF. In nucleotides, the CDR3 is TGTGCCTCTAGCGAGGCCTACGAGCAGTACTTC.

This sequence joins TRBV2 and TRBJ1-2; TRBD1 matches at 7 bases. Germline trimming cut 6 bases from V and 8 bases from J; bases unmatched to any gene: 9. CDR1 is SNHLY and CDR2 is FYNNEI in the germline V gene. CDR3 size: 13 residues. The CDR3 loop reads CASRATGSSGYTF. The CDR3 bases are TGTGCCAGCAGGGCGACAGGGAGCTCGGGCTACACCTTC.

In this sample, this clone turned up a few times. The chain employs TRBV6-2 or TRBV6-3 and TRBJ2-3; no reliable D call. V lost 5 bases and J 3 bases, leaving 12 bases between the germline ends. Germline V gene sequence: CDR1 MNHEY, CDR2 SVGEGT. This CDR3 is built from 14 residues. CDR3 residues: CASSAFHSTDTQYF. The DNA of the CDR3 is TGTGCCAGCAGTGCCTTTCACAGTACAGATACGCAGTATTTT.

This clone was found once. The gene calls are TRBV6-5 and TRBJ1-1; 10 positions agree with TRBD1. Germline CDR1 is MNHEY and CDR2 is SVGAGI. CDR3 length equals 16 residues. Trimming took 3 bases from V and 2 from J; bases not matched to a gene: 6. DNA for the CDR3: TGTGCCAGCAGTTATCACCAGACAGGGGGCAACACTGAAGCTTTCTTT. Amino acid sequence: CASSYHQTGGNTEAFF.

This clone was observed a single time. The rearrangement links TRBV3-1 (or the pseudogene TRBV3-2) to TRBJ2-5; D might be TRBD2 (7 bases). V lost 4 bases and J 4 bases, leaving 19 bases between the germline ends. The CDR3 contains 16 residues. Germline CDR1 LGHDT, CDR2 YNNKEL (reference sequence). CDR3 DNA sequence: TGTGCCAGCAGCCCTTGGCGGGCGGGGGCGCGAGAGACCCAGTACTTC. This encodes CASSPWRAGARETQYF.

The chain recombines TRBV18 with TRBJ1-6, with 7 bases that match TRBD1. Germline trimming cut 4 bases from V and 7 bases from J; bases unmatched to any gene: 7. CDR1 and CDR2 from the germline V gene are KGHSH and LQKENI. The CDR3 totals 15 residues. CDR3 loop: CASSLNRGVNSPLHF. CDR3 bases: TGTGCCAGCTCACTCAACAGGGGCGTAAATTCACCCCTCCACTTT. The whole variable domain, filled in from reference TRBV18 and TRBJ1-6, reads NAGVMQNPRHLVRRRGQEARLRCSPMKGHSHVYWYRQLPEEGLKFMVYLQKENIIDESGMPKERFSAEFPKEGPSILRIQQVVRGDSAAYFCASSLNRGVNSPLHFGNGTRLTVT.

The chain joins TRBV19 to TRBJ2-3; D could derive from TRBD1 or TRBD2 (5 bases each). This CDR3 is built from 16 residues. V shed 5 bases and J shed 0 bases, with 15 bases lying between them. CDR1 is LNHDA and CDR2 is SQIVND in the germline V gene (reference sequence). CDR3 sequence reads: CASSSPGLGSTDTQYF. The CDR3 DNA reads as TGTGCCAGTAGTTCCCCGGGGCTGGGTAGCACAGATACGCAGTATTTT.

V gene TRBV2 combines with J gene TRBJ1-6; 8 bases line up with TRBD1. The junction had 6 bases not matched to a gene; V was cut back by 1 base and J by 10 bases. Germline CDR1 is SNHLY and CDR2 is FYNNEI. CDR3 length: 15 amino acids. The CDR3 sequence: CASSEVDRGHSPLHF. The DNA of the CDR3 is TGTGCCAGCAGTGAAGTAGACAGGGGTCACTCACCCCTCCACTTT.

The CDR3 is CASGPGLNTGELFF. For the CDR3, the DNA is TGTGCCAGCGGACCGGGGCTGAACACCGGGGAGCTGTTTTTT. The gene calls are TRBV2 and TRBJ2-2; D tentatively fits TRBD1 or TRBD2 (5 bases each). V was cut by 8 bases and J by 1 base, with 11 bases left in between. Germline V CDR1 and CDR2: SNHLY, FYNNEI. This CDR3 contains 14 residues.

This clone was seen a single time. The CDR3 coding sequence is TGTGCCAGTAGCCCTAGGGGGACAACCTCTGGGGCCAACGTCCTGACTTTC. Translated: CASSPRGTTSGANVLTF. The genes are TRBV19 and TRBJ2-6, with TRBD1 as a possible D gene (6 bases). Germline assignment: CDR1 LNHDA and CDR2 SQIVND (reference sequence). This CDR3 is built from 17 residues. Trimming removed 6 bases from V and 0 bases from J, with 15 bases in between. Drawing the rest from reference TRBV19 and TRBJ2-6, the complete variable domain is DGGITQSPKYLFRKEGQNVTLSCEQNLNHDAMYWYRQDPGQGLRLIYYSQIVNDFQKGDIAEGYSVSREKKESFPLTVTSAQKNPTAFYLCASSPRGTTSGANVLTFGAGSRLTVL.

The chain combines TRBV19 with TRBJ2-3; 9 positions agree with TRBD2. The trim removed 4 bases at V and 4 bases at J, leaving 9 bases unmatched. The CDR3 runs to 16 residues. In germline, CDR1 is LNHDA, CDR2 SQIVND (reference sequence). CDR3 residues: CASSKRRGGQADTQYF. CDR3 DNA sequence: TGTGCCAGTAGTAAGCGGCGGGGGGGCCAGGCAGATACGCAGTATTTT.

The chain carries TRBV30 and TRBJ1-1, with 9 bases aligning to TRBD1. CDR1 is GTSNPN, CDR2 SVGIG, per germline (reference sequence). The CDR3 is made up of 14 amino acids. V was pared by 3 bases and J by 5 bases, with 7 bases of the junction left unmatched. This chain's CDR3 is CAWRRDREVTEAFF. The CDR3 nucleotides read TGTGCCTGGAGACGGGACAGGGAGGTTACTGAAGCTTTCTTT. The whole variable domain, remainder taken from reference TRBV30 and TRBJ1-1, is SQTIHQWPATLVQPVGSPLSLECTVEGTSNPNLYWYRQAAGRGLQLLFYSVGIGQISSEVPQNLSASRPQDRQFILSSKKLLLSDSGFYLCAWRRDREVTEAFFGQGTRLTVV.

The V call is TRBV7-9, the J call TRBJ1-5; D is unresolved. The CDR3 is 14 amino acids. Trimming left V 0 bases short and J 11 bases short, with 14 bases between. From germline, CDR1 is SEHNR and CDR2 FQNEAQ (reference sequence). CDR3 sequence (DNA): TGTGCCAGCAGCTTAGCGCGAGTCCCCGGGACCCAGCATTTT. As protein: CASSLARVPGTQHF.

This sequence joins TRBV5-5 and TRBJ2-1; TRBD2 is a possible D gene (5 bases). Trimming took 4 bases from V and 7 from J, leaving 15 bases between them. Germline values: CDR1 SGHKS, CDR2 YYEKEE (reference sequence). This CDR3 comprises 14 residues. CDR3: CASSHRDHQNEQFF. The CDR3 nucleotides read TGTGCCAGCAGCCACCGGGATCATCAAAATGAGCAGTTCTTC.

The rearrangement uses TRBV27 and TRBJ1-2; 8 nucleotides line up with TRBD1. The ends lost 3 bases at V and 7 bases at J; junction bases unmatched: 4. The CDR3 sequence is 13 residues long. Germline V gene lookup returns CDR1 MNHEY and CDR2 SMNVEV (reference sequence). This CDR3 is CASSFGQGAGYTF. The CDR3 DNA sequence: TGTGCCAGCAGTTTCGGACAGGGTGCTGGCTACACCTTC.

The chain combines TRBV19 with TRBJ2-1; TRBD1 aligns across 12 bases. V gave up 5 bases and J gave up 8 bases; unmatched junction bases: 7. The CDR3 spans 15 residues. CDR1 is LNHDA and CDR2 is SQIVND in the germline V gene (reference sequence). CDR3 coding DNA: TGTGCCAGTAGTCTCCGGGACAGGGGGCTCGATGAGCAGTTCTTC. Protein sequence: CASSLRDRGLDEQFF.

The chain has TRBV18 and TRBJ2-5; 7 bases are a match to TRBD2. After removal of 0 bases from V and 4 bases from J, the junction contained 11 bases not matched to a gene. Per the germline V gene, CDR1 is KGHSH and CDR2 is LQKENI. The CDR3 sequence is 17 residues long. As DNA, the CDR3 is TGTGCCAGCTCACCACCTGACGGGCGGGGGTACTCAGAGACCCAGTACTTC. Amino acid sequence: CASSPPDGRGYSETQYF. Looking up the rest from reference TRBV18 and TRBJ2-5 gives the full variable domain: NAGVMQNPRHLVRRRGQEARLRCSPMKGHSHVYWYRQLPEEGLKFMVYLQKENIIDESGMPKERFSAEFPKEGPSILRIQQVVRGDSAAYFCASSPPDGRGYSETQYFGPGTRLLVL.

The chain has TRBV7-8 and TRBJ1-5, with 8 positions matching TRBD1. Trimming cost V 8 bases and J 6 bases; bases outside gene matches: 6. There are 13 residues in the CDR3. Germline CDR1 is SGHVS and CDR2 is FQNEAQ. CDR3 sequence: CASAMDRVQPQHF. The CDR3 nucleotides read TGTGCCAGCGCCATGGACAGGGTTCAGCCCCAGCATTTT.

V is TRBV5-1 and J is TRBJ2-1; D not certain. CDR1 SGHRS and CDR2 YFSETQ come from the germline V gene. Trimming took off 2 bases at V and 9 bases at J, with 12 bases between the two ends. The CDR3 has 13 residues. CDR3 in amino acids: CASSLAEDPEQFF. The CDR3 nucleotides read TGCGCCAGCAGCTTAGCTGAGGACCCTGAGCAGTTCTTC. The entire variable domain, with the rest obtained from reference TRBV5-1 and TRBJ2-1, is as follows: KAGVTQTPRYLIKTRGQQVTLSCSPISGHRSVSWYQQTPGQGLQFLFEYFSETQRNKGNFPGRFSGRQFSNSRSEMNVSTLELGDSALYLCASSLAEDPEQFFGPGTRLTVL.

The chain links TRBV7-9 to TRBJ1-1; D is undetermined. Germline V gene sequence: CDR1 SEHNR, CDR2 FQNEAQ (reference sequence). The CDR3 sequence is 12 residues long. V was trimmed by 5 bases and J by 7 bases, leaving 11 bases between them. CDR3 DNA: TGTGCCAGCAGCCCTGAGGATCATGAAGCTTTCTTT. This gives the protein CASSPEDHEAFF.

The sample holds one count of this clone. V and J are TRBV4-1 and TRBJ1-2, with D possibly TRBD1 on 6 matching bases. The germline V and J ends were trimmed by 0 bases and 5 bases, with 16 bases remaining between them. The length of the CDR3 is 16 residues. Germline V gene data show CDR1 as MGHRA and CDR2 as YSYEKL. The CDR3 nucleotides read TGCGCCAGCAGCCAAGAGCCCCTACAGGGAAGATATGGCTACACCTTC. It specifies CASSQEPLQGRYGYTF.